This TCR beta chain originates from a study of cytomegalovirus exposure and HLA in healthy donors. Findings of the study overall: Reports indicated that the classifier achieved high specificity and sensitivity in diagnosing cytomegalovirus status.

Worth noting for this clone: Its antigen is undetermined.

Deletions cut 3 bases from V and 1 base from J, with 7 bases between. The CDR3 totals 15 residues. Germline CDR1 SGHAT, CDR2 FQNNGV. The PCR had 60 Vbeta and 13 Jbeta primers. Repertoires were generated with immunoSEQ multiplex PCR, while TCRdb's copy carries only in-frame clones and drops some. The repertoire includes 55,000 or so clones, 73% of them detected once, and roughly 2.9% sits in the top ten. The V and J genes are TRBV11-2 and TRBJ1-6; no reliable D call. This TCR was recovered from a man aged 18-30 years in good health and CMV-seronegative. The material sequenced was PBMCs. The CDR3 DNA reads TGTGCCAGCAGCTTCCTGCAGTCCTATAATTCACCCCTCCACTTT. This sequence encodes CASSFLQSYNSPLHF.